These 20 T cell receptor beta chains came from one sample sequenced in a study of blood T cells in healthy people across ages. Then a second PCR, running roughly 7 to 12 cycles, was carried out with a sample-barcoded 5' primer and a J-beta primer mix. TCRdb analysed the 5' RACE reads with MiXCR anew, one entry per CDR3 protein. In the table there are some 730,000 distinct CDR3 sequences, 22% of which are singletons. The sample was blood. Receptors originate from a man aged 65 to 85 in good health.

This clonotype was seen ten or more times. The V and J genes are TRBV5-1 and TRBJ2-3; 11 bases line up with TRBD2. This CDR3 contains 16 residues. In germline, CDR1 is SGHRS, CDR2 YFSETQ. Germline trimming cut 4 bases from V and 1 base from J; bases unmatched to any gene: 5. The CDR3, as DNA: TGCGCCAGCAGCAAGATACTAGCGGGGGGCACAGATACGCAGTATTTT. Protein: CASSKILAGGTDTQYF.

J is TRBJ2-5 and V is TRBV7-2, with a tentative D call TRBD1 (5 bases). Trimming took off 5 bases at V and 0 bases at J, with 13 bases between the two ends. The CDR3 is 15 residues long. The germline V gene has CDR1 SGHTA and CDR2 FQGNSA. This chain's CDR3 is CASSAQTAYQETQYF. The CDR3 nucleotides read TGTGCCAGCAGCGCCCAGACAGCGTACCAAGAGACCCAGTACTTC.

J is TRBJ1-1 and V is TRBV7-2; D is uncertain. The CDR3 loop spans 12 amino acids. Germline V CDR1 and CDR2: SGHTA, FQGNSA. V shed 5 bases and J shed 7 bases, with 11 bases lying between them. CDR3: CASSLVAIEAFF. DNA of the CDR3: TGTGCCAGCAGCCTAGTGGCCATTGAAGCTTTCTTT.

V is TRBV7-9 and J is TRBJ2-3, with 8 bases lining up with TRBD2. This CDR3 has 17 residues. The V gene's germline CDR1 is SEHNR and CDR2 FQNEAQ (reference sequence). V was clipped by 1 base and J by 5 bases; unmatched bases: 11. The CDR3 region has the DNA TGTGCCAGCAGCTTAGTCATCGCGGGAGGTCCGAAAGATACGCAGTATTTT. This gives the protein CASSLVIAGGPKDTQYF.

This clonotype was counted a few times. This chain connects TRBV7-8 to TRBJ2-3; D not resolved. The CDR3 spans 15 residues. V dropped 5 bases and J dropped 2 bases, with 14 bases sitting between them. CDR1 is SGHVS, CDR2 FQNEAQ, per germline. The CDR3 here is CASSPGPRNTDTQYF. The CDR3 DNA sequence: TGTGCCAGCAGCCCTGGACCCAGAAACACAGATACGCAGTATTTT.

This rearrangement joins TRBV6-1 to TRBJ2-7, with TRBD1 as a possible D gene (6 bases). Germline loops: CDR1 MNHNS, CDR2 SASEGT. Trimming removed 2 bases from V and 5 bases from J, with 16 bases in between. The length of the CDR3 is 15 residues. As DNA, the CDR3 is TGTGCCAGCAGTGAAAGGCTACAGGGTAGCAACGAGCAGTACGTC. This translates into CASSERLQGSNEQYV.

The CDR3 reads CSGEGGGPSEAFF. For the CDR3, the DNA is TGCAGCGGGGAAGGAGGGGGCCCTTCTGAAGCTTTCTTT. The chain recombines TRBV29-1 with TRBJ1-1; TRBD1 agrees at 7 bases. CDR1 SQVTM and CDR2 ANQGSEA come from the germline V gene. The V gene end was trimmed by 7 bases and the J gene end by 6 bases; junction bases not matched to a gene: 11. CDR3 length: 13 residues.

The sample holds a few counts of this clonotype. The rearrangement links TRBV7-2 to TRBJ2-5; 7 positions match TRBD2. V gave up 1 base and J gave up 12 bases; unmatched junction bases: 8. The CDR3 runs 13 residues. Germline V gene data show CDR1 as SGHTA and CDR2 as FQGNSA. CDR3 nucleotides: TGTGCCAGCAGCTTAGAGCGGGAACGCCGGAAGTACTTC. This translates into CASSLERERRKYF.

This clonotype was seen a handful of times. The rearrangement uses TRBV9 and TRBJ2-7; tentatively, D is TRBD2 (5 bases). The CDR3 extends over 15 amino acids. Germline V lookup: CDR1 SGDLS, CDR2 YYNGEE. V was clipped by 0 bases and J by 0 bases, with 10 bases between them. As DNA, the CDR3 is TGTGCCAGCAGCGTAGCTCTAGGGAGCTCCTACGAGCAGTACTTC. It codes for CASSVALGSSYEQYF.

This clonotype was seen more than once but under ten times. This chain uses TRBV6-6 with TRBJ2-1; D possibly corresponds to TRBD1 (6 bases). Gene TRBJ2-7 matches the end of the DNA better, so the J call may be wrong. The CDR3 contains 15 residues. Germline CDR1 and CDR2: MNHNY and SVGAGI (reference sequence). CDR3 region: CASSYSSQGNYEQYF. CDR3 coding DNA: TGTGCCAGCAGTTACTCTTCGCAGGGGAACTACGAGCAGTACTTC.

This sequence joins TRBV6-5 and TRBJ1-2, with D uncertain. V lost 1 base and J lost 7, with 13 bases in between. The CDR3 is 14 residues long. Germline CDR1 and CDR2: MNHEY and SVGAGI. This CDR3 is CASSYFAGVRGYTF. DNA for the CDR3: TGTGCCAGCAGTTACTTTGCCGGGGTTCGTGGCTACACCTTC.

This rearrangement joins TRBV2 to TRBJ2-4, with 9 bases that match TRBD2. The CDR3 totals 19 residues. With 1 base clipped from V and 1 base from J, the junction kept 11 bases outside the gene matches. Germline V gene lookup returns CDR1 SNHLY and CDR2 FYNNEI. The CDR3 DNA is TGTGCCAGCAGTGAAGAATTTGGCGGGGGGGCCTTGGCCAAAAACATTCAGTACTTC. This translates into CASSEEFGGGALAKNIQYF.

This clonotype was picked up a small number of times. V is TRBV6-1 and J is TRBJ1-1; 11 bases are shared with TRBD1. The CDR3 runs to 14 residues. Germline CDR1 reads MNHNS; CDR2 reads SASEGT. V shed 3 bases, J shed 6 bases, and the junction held 3 bases outside the gene matches. CDR3 amino acids: CASSEWTGGSEAFF. CDR3 sequence (DNA): TGTGCCAGCAGTGAGTGGACAGGGGGCTCTGAAGCTTTCTTT.

The sample holds one count of this clonotype. The junction does not match germline at one end; this may be a read error. The V call is TRBV9, the J call TRBJ2-3, with 7 positions matching TRBD2. The germline CDR1 and CDR2 sequences are SGDLS and YYNGEE. The CDR3 contains 15 residues. CDR3 in amino acids: CANSSRDYFTDTQYF. The CDR3 nucleotides are TGTGCCAACAGCAGCCGGGACTACTTCACAGATACGCAGTATTTT. Based on the CDR3 plus reference TRBV9 and TRBJ2-3, the full variable domain is DSGVTQTPKHLITATGQRVTLRCSPRSGDLSVYWYQQSLDQGLQFLIQYYNGEERAKGNILERFSAQQFPDLHSELNLSSLELGDSALYFCANSSRDYFTDTQYFGPGTRLTVL.

The chain recombines TRBV5-1 with TRBJ2-7; TRBD2 matches at 9 bases. The V and J ends lost 1 base and 7 bases, in that order; junction bases with no gene match: 12. CDR3 size: 16 residues. The germline V gene encodes CDR1 SGHRS and CDR2 YFSETQ. CDR3 residues: CASSLQGLANTGEQYF. CDR3 bases: TGCGCCAGCAGCTTGCAGGGACTAGCTAACACAGGAGAGCAGTACTTC.

The table lists this clonotype with a few counts. A much more abundant neighbour one base away suggests this may be a read error. V usage is TRBV5-1 and J usage is TRBJ2-1, with D possibly being TRBD1 (6 bases). The CDR3 spans 14 residues. From germline, CDR1 is SGHRS and CDR2 YFSETQ. For the CDR3, the DNA is TGCGCCAGCAGCTTTTGGGGGCGCGACAATGAGCAGTCCTTC. Translating gives CASSFWGRDNEQSF. Together with reference TRBV5-1 and TRBJ2-1, the CDR3 gives the full variable domain: KAGVTQTPRYLIKTRGQQVTLSCSPISGHRSVSWYQQTPGQGLQFLFEYFSETQRNKGNFPGRFSGRQFSNSRSEMNVSTLELGDSALYLCASSFWGRDNEQSFGPGTRLTVL.

This chain connects TRBV6-6 to TRBJ1-3; a weak D match, TRBD1 (5 bases). This CDR3 is built from 16 residues. Deletions cut 2 bases from V and 0 bases from J, with 11 bases between. CDR1 MNHNY and CDR2 SVGAGI come from the germline V gene (reference sequence). CDR3: CASSYVSGSSGNTIYF. The CDR3 DNA follows: TGTGCCAGCAGTTACGTATCAGGGAGCTCTGGAAACACCATATATTTT.

This clonotype was found a few times. The V call is TRBV2, the J call TRBJ2-5, with TRBD2 matching 8 bases. CDR3 length: 15 amino acids. J gave up 5 bases and V 6 bases, and 11 bases lay outside the gene matches. Germline CDR1 and CDR2: SNHLY and FYNNEI. The CDR3 region has the DNA TGTGCCAGCAGGGATACTAGCGGAAAAGCCGAGACCCAGTACTTC. It translates to CASRDTSGKAETQYF.

This clonotype has a handful of counts. The rearrangement links TRBV3-1 to TRBJ1-2; the D is unclear. The germline CDR1 and CDR2 sequences are LGHDT and YNNKEL (reference sequence). V lost 1 base and J 0 bases, leaving 9 bases between the germline ends. This CDR3 spans 15 amino acids. CDR3 nucleotides: TGTGCCAGCAGCCAAGTCAACGTAGCTAACTATGGCTACACCTTC. Protein product: CASSQVNVANYGYTF.

The table lists this clonotype with a few counts. Mismatch with germline at one junction end may stem from a read error. The rearrangement uses TRBV5-1 and TRBJ2-2; TRBD2 matches at 9 bases. Germline CDR1 SGHRS, CDR2 YFSETQ. This CDR3 has 16 residues. The CDR3 spells CAGSPLIAGDTGELFF. The CDR3 nucleotides are TGCGCCGGCAGCCCGCTAATAGCGGGAGACACCGGGGAGCTGTTTTTT.